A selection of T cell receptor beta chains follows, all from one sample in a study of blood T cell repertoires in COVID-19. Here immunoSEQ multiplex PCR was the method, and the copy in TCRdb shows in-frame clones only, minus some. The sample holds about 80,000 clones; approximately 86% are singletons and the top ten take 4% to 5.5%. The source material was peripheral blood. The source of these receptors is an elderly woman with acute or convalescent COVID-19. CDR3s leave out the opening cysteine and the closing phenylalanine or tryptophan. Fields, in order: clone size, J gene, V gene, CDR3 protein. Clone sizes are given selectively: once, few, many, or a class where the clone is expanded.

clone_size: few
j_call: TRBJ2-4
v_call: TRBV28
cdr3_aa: ASLGGAKNIQY

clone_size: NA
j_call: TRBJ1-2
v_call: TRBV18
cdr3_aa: ASSPSQRANERGYT

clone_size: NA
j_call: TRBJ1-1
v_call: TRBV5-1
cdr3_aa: ASSPRDRAMNTEAF

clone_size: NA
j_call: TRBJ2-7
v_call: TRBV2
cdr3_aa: ASSGASGTYEQY

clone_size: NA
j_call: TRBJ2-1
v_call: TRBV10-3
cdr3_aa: AISDPGLAGDNEQF

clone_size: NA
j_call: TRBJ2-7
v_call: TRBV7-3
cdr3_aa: ASSRTGNSYEQY

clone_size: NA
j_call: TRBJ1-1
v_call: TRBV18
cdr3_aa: ASSQNRDPPEAF

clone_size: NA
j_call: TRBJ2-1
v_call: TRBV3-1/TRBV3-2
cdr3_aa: ASSQGQGTYNEQF

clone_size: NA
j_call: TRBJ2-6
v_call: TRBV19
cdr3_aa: ASSPDRDSSSGANVLT

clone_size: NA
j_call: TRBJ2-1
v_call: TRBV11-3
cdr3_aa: ASSSSGGQYNEQF

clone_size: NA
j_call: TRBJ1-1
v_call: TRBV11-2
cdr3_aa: ASSFPSQGGEAF

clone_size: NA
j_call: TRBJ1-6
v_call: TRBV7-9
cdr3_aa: ASSLRQGGSPLH

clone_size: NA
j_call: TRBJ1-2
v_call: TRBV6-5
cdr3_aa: ASSPTQGFYGYT

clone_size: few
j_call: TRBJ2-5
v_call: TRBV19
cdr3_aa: ASSIMTGLETQY

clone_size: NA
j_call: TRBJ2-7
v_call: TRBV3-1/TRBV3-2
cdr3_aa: ASSLGHSAPYEQY

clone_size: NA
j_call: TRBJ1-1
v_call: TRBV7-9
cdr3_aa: ASRSPGTAIHEAF

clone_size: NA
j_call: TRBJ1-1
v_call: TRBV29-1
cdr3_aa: GGGHTEAF

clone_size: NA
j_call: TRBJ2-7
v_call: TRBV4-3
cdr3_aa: ASSQDTQRVLPGEQY

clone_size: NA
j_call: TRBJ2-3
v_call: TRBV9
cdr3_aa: ASSSGLAVTDTQY

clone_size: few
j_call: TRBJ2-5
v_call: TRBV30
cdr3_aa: AWSVPGHPTQETQY

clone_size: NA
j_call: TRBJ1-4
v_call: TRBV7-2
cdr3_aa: ASSSRRAGGIEKLF

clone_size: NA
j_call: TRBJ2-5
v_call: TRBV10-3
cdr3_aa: AIRDQETQY

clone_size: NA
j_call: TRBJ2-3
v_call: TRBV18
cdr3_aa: ASSPGTSGRGTDTQY

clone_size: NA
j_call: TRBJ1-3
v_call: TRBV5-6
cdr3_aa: ASSYSMGTGNTIY

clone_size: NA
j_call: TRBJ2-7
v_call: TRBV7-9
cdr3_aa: ASSLQLGGEQY

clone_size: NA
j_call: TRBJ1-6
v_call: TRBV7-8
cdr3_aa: ASSYQQGSNSPLH

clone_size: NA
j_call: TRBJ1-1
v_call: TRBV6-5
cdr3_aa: ASTGRRRTEAF

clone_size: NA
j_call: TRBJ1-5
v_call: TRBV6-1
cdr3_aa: ASSETGVDQPQH

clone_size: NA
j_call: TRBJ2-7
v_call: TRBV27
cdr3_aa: ASSWQGTYEQY

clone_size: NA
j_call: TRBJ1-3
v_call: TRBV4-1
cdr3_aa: ASSQVGQGSGNTIY

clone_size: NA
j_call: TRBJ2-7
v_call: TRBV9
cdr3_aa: ASSVGGSGSSYEQY

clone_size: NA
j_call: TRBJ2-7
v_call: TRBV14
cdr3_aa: ASSQDWRAEQY

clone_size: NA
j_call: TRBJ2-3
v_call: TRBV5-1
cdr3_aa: ASSEQALPNTQY

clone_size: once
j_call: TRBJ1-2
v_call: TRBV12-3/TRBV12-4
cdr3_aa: ASYRQGVHGYT

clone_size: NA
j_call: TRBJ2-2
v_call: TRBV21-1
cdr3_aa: ASSKACGRPFGTGELF

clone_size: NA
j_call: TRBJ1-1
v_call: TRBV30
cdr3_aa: AWSGLGAMNTEAF

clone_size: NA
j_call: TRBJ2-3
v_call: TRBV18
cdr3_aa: ASSRTSTDTQY

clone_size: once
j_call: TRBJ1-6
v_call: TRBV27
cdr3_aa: ASSKGQGNSPLH

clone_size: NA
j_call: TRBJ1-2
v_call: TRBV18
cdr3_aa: ASTRTGANYGYT

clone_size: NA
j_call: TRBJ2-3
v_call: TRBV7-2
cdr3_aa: ASGLRGAGTDTQY

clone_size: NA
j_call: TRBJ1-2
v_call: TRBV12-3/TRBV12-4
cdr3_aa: ASSPSGEYGYT

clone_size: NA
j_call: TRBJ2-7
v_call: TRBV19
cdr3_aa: ASSIGPGRNHEQY

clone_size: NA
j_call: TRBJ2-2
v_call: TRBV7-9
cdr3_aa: ASSQSGGNTGELF

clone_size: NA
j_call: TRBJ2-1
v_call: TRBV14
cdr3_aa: ASSQDVPSEPYNEQF

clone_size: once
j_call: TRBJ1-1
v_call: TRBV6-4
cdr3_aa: ASRAGGPLGNTEAF

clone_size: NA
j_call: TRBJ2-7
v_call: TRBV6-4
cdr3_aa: ASSARGGQGEQY

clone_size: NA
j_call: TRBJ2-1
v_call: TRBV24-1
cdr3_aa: ATSEPGQEQF

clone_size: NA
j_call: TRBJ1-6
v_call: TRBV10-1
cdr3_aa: ATTLDRADSPLH

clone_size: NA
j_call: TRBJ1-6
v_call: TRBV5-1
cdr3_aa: ASSLVSGIYNSPLH